This is a list of T cell receptor beta chains from one sample in a study of cytomegalovirus exposure and HLA in healthy donors. Produced via immunoSEQ multiplex PCR; TCRdb's table is partial and in-frame only. The sample consists of about 92,000 clones, approximately 85% of them appearing once. The sample consisted of PBMCs. These receptors all stem from a woman younger than 30 in good health and CMV-seropositive. Both conserved end residues are trimmed from each CDR3. Each record gives: D gene, V gene, J gene, CDR3 protein. D genes are given only for firm matches.

>TRBD2|TRBV6-1|TRBJ2-7
ASSAVRGGSNEQY
>TRBD1|TRBV6-1|TRBJ1-2
ASSEARGQVGGYT
>TRBD1|TRBV7-2|TRBJ1-2
ASSQRVDREDGYT
>NA|TRBV29-1|TRBJ1-1
SVGEQGNTEAF
>TRBD2|TRBV30|TRBJ2-7
ASSGNSYEQY
>TRBD2|TRBV5-1|TRBJ2-3
ASSWGTSGSTDTQY
>NA|TRBV7-7|TRBJ2-7
ASSLSGASEQY
>TRBD1|TRBV29-1|TRBJ2-5
SASLVGQTQETQY
>TRBD1|TRBV5-1|TRBJ1-1
ASSSYRGEAF
>TRBD1|TRBV18|TRBJ2-7
ASSPQGDEQY
>NA|TRBV5-6|TRBJ2-7
ASSFAGGTDEQY
>NA|TRBV5-1|TRBJ1-1
ASSLARYRESEAF
>NA|TRBV7-8|TRBJ2-2
ASGLRLVLSGELF
>NA|TRBV5-1|TRBJ2-2
ASSLGIAGNTGELF
>NA|TRBV7-9|TRBJ2-1
ASSLADGGSSYNEQF
>TRBD1|TRBV6-6|TRBJ2-7
ASSQQGETYEQY
>NA|TRBV5-1|TRBJ2-1
ASSFVRGNEQF
>TRBD1|TRBV5-6|TRBJ1-2
ASSQDREANYGYT
>NA|TRBV2|TRBJ1-3
ASSGFGGSSGNTIY
>TRBD1|TRBV5-6|TRBJ1-2
ASSPEVGQGVGYT
>TRBD2|TRBV7-6|TRBJ2-3
ASSPHQTSSTDTQY
>TRBD1|TRBV6-1|TRBJ1-3
ASSGRRGLGGNTIY
>NA|TRBV13|TRBJ2-6
ASSQWRWTGANVLT
>TRBD1|TRBV29-1|TRBJ1-1
SAPGQVTEAF
>TRBD2|TRBV5-4|TRBJ2-5
ASSTGLAGVGETQY
>NA|TRBV2|TRBJ2-3
ASTLAETTDTQY
>NA|TRBV7-9|TRBJ2-7
ASSSGQGHTYEQY
>NA|TRBV6-5|TRBJ1-4
ASSATYGGEKLF
>NA|TRBV15|TRBJ2-5
ATSSRRTVQETQY
>TRBD2|TRBV28|TRBJ2-7
ASSPGLGTYEQY
>NA|TRBV11-3|TRBJ2-1
ASSLEQGSYNEQF
>NA|TRBV7-6|TRBJ1-2
ASRPNPDYGYT
>TRBD1|TRBV2|TRBJ2-7
ASRGQGSWYEQY
>TRBD1|TRBV28|TRBJ2-7
ASSLGGTGAYEQY
>TRBD1|TRBV6-6|TRBJ1-2
ASSYDRDPNYGYT
>NA|TRBV28|TRBJ2-7
ASSLLYEQY
>NA|TRBV13|TRBJ2-5
ASSGRTKGPETQY
>TRBD2|TRBV5-6|TRBJ2-3
ASSYPVRTSGSTDTQY
>NA|TRBV7-6|TRBJ2-3
ASSNPAELSTDTQY
>TRBD2|TRBV19|TRBJ2-3
ASSMTSINTQY
>TRBD1|TRBV6-1|TRBJ1-1
ASSETGGNTEAF
>NA|TRBV25-1|TRBJ1-1
ASSPGVIAEAF
>TRBD1|TRBV7-3|TRBJ1-3
ASSSPGQTGNTIY
>TRBD1|TRBV7-9|TRBJ2-3
ASSLWTGDTDTQY
>NA|TRBV9|TRBJ2-3
ASSVASGISTDTQY
>TRBD2|TRBV7-9|TRBJ2-1
ASSLSATGTSDNEQF
>NA|TRBV7-3|TRBJ2-3
ARQSGAGASRAEDTQY
>NA|TRBV11-2|TRBJ2-2
ASSHGGWATNTGELF
>NA|TRBV2|TRBJ1-5
ASTQDSNQPQH
>TRBD1|TRBV5-4|TRBJ1-4
ARPWTGKNEKLF
>TRBD1|TRBV5-4|TRBJ1-2
ASSPTGGGGDGYT